This T cell receptor beta chain is drawn from a study of spatial heterogeneity in lung cancer. Overall study context: Averaged across combinations, each unique TCR and UMI pairing appeared more than ten times in raw reads, which were uncorrected. Overall study results and limits: Tumoral mutation counts were tracked by counts of expanded intratumoral alpha and beta TCRs. The study found that ubiquitous and regional expanded TCR counts tracked ubiquitous and regional nonsynonymous mutations, respectively.

Time point meaning: sample taken at primary tumor resection. This clonotype is deemed medium-sized. What it recognizes is unknown. Germline lookup yields CDR1 MNHEY and CDR2 SMNVEV (reference sequence). The CDR3 has 12 amino acids. The trim removed 6 bases at V and 9 bases at J, leaving 7 bases unmatched. A unique molecular identifier was attached to every TCR cDNA molecule. One entry per CDR3 protein, called by TCRdb with MiXCR from the 5' RACE reads. Found here are about 7,500 distinct CDR3 sequences, approximately 12% of them singletons; the top ten hold around 23%. The V gene is TRBV27, the J gene TRBJ2-7; the match to TRBD1 covers 8 bases. This specimen consisted of lung tumor tissue, obtained at surgery. The TCR comes from a male donor with early-stage non-small cell lung cancer. CDR3 region: CASSETGVGQYF. The CDR3 region has the DNA TGTGCCAGCAGCGAGACAGGGGTCGGGCAGTACTTC.